This is a list of T cell receptor beta chains from one sample in a study of T cells in Graves' hyperthyroidism and ophthalmopathy. From the multiplex PCR reads, TCRdb called clonotypes with MiXCR, one entry per CDR3 protein. This sample has approximately 400,000 distinct CDR3 sequences, with 15% found just once. Material for sequencing was blood. Receptors were obtained from a woman aged 25 to 39 with Graves' hyperthyroidism. The conserved cysteine and the conserved F or W are not part of the CDR3 here. Expanded clones get a size class; other rows say once, few or many, or leave the size out.

cdr3_length	v_call	clone_size	cdr3_aa
12	TRBV20-1	-	SASLGQGRDTQY
14	TRBV20-1	many	SAIDPGGTDTGELF
11	TRBV20-1	-	SAREQVRTEAF
12	TRBV5-4	-	ASSLGGFTGTQY
13	TRBV2	many	ASTPGTSGIVRQY
10	TRBV25-1	-	ASSEGDYGYT
12	TRBV30	few	AWSQTSVGGKLF
13	TRBV28	many	ASRPRQGEAHEQF
12	TRBV19	-	ASSIGLADYEQY
16	TRBV12-3/TRBV12-4	many	ASSLGTSGRAVHNEQF
12	TRBV18	many	ASSPLTRQETQY
17	TRBV4-1	-	ASSQDLIAGILRTGELF
11	TRBV29-1	many	SALPGFSYEQY
10	TRBV24-1	-	ATSDYQDTQY
13	TRBV28	-	ASSFQGAHVQPQH